These 14 T cell receptor beta chains share one sample of origin, sequenced in a study of blood T cell repertoires in COVID-19. Repertoires were generated with immunoSEQ multiplex PCR, while TCRdb's copy carries only in-frame clones and drops some. Counted here are around 180,000 clones, 84% occurring once; the ten biggest clones make up 5.5% to 7.5%. The sequencing input was peripheral blood. The receptor set was obtained from a human donor in a cohort sampled during active COVID-19.

The J gene is TRBJ1-2, the V gene TRBV15; 9 bases agree with TRBD1. From germline, CDR1 is LNHNV and CDR2 YYDKDF (reference sequence). The CDR3 runs 15 residues. V was pared by 5 bases and J by 2 bases, with 6 bases of the junction left unmatched. The CDR3 sequence is CATSRDRDSNYGYTF. In DNA form, the CDR3 reads TGTGCCACCAGCCGGGACAGGGACTCAAACTATGGCTACACCTTC. Combining the CDR3 with reference TRBV15 and TRBJ1-2 gives the whole variable domain DAMVIQNPRYQVTQFGKPVTLSCSQTLNHNVMYWYQQKSSQAPKLLFHYYDKDFNNEADTPDNFQSRRPNTSFCFLDIRSPGLGDTAMYLCATSRDRDSNYGYTFGSGTRLTVV.

This clone has just a few counts. This sequence joins TRBV14 and TRBJ1-1; 7 bases map to TRBD1. From germline, CDR1 is SGHDN and CDR2 FVKESK. The CDR3 consists of 13 residues. V lost 2 bases, J lost 7 bases, and 4 bases stayed unmatched. CDR3 in DNA: TGTGCCAGCAGCCAATTGGGGGACAGTGAAGCTTTCTTT. Its protein is CASSQLGDSEAFF. The full variable domain, with the rest looked up from reference TRBV14 and TRBJ1-1, is EAGVTQFPSHSVIEKGQTVTLRCDPISGHDNLYWYRRVMGKEIKFLLHFVKESKQDESGMPNNRFLAERTGGTYSTLKVQPAELEDSGVYFCASSQLGDSEAFFGQGTRLTVV.

This chain uses TRBV7-8 with TRBJ2-7, with no clear D. Trimming cost V 0 bases and J 6 bases, with 21 bases left between them. CDR1 SGHVS and CDR2 FQNEAQ come from the germline V gene. The CDR3 sequence is 17 residues long. In nucleotides, the CDR3 is TGTGCCAGCAGCTTAGCGATTCGGAGACCTCTACGTATCGAGCAGTACTTC. Translated: CASSLAIRRPLRIEQYF.

This clone showed up just a few times. The chain employs TRBV4-1 and TRBJ2-7; unclear D gene. V was trimmed by 1 base and J by 3 bases, leaving 7 bases between them. Germline V gene data show CDR1 as MGHRA and CDR2 as YSYEKL. The CDR3 covers 13 residues. CDR3 bases: TGCGCCAGCAGCCAAGGGTTAGACTACGAGCAGTACTTC. It codes for CASSQGLDYEQYF.

J is TRBJ2-7 and V is TRBV3-1 (or the pseudogene TRBV3-2), with D maybe TRBD2 (6 bases). Trimming took 0 bases from V and 0 from J, leaving 6 bases between them. This CDR3 region has 14 residues. Germline CDR1 and CDR2: LGHDT and YNNKEL (reference sequence). For the CDR3, the DNA is TGTGCCAGCAGCCAAGAGGGACTCTCCTACGAGCAGTACTTC. This translates into CASSQEGLSYEQYF.

The chain employs TRBV19 and TRBJ1-5; no reliable D call. Germline CDR1 LNHDA, CDR2 SQIVND (reference sequence). With 1 base removed from V and 5 bases from J, the gap between germline ends came to 15 bases. The CDR3 has 16 residues. The CDR3 protein is CASSIAIGVLDQPQHF. CDR3 DNA sequence: TGTGCCAGTAGTATAGCAATCGGGGTTTTAGATCAGCCCCAGCATTTT.

J is TRBJ2-3 and V is TRBV7-9; D ambiguous. This CDR3 contains 15 residues. V shed 4 bases and J shed 2 bases, with 13 bases lying between them. Germline values: CDR1 SEHNR, CDR2 FQNEAQ (reference sequence). The CDR3 DNA reads TGTGCCAGCAGCTACCAGCGCGGTTACACAGATACGCAGTATTTT. Protein: CASSYQRGYTDTQYF.

The chain carries TRBV5-1 and TRBJ2-7; 8 bases fit TRBD1. Germline CDR1 is SGHRS and CDR2 is YFSETQ. The CDR3 length is 15 residues. Trimming removed 4 bases from V and 1 base from J; junction bases left unmatched: 7. The chain's CDR3 is CASSRDGQGSYEQYF. The CDR3 DNA reads TGCGCCAGCAGCAGGGACGGACAGGGTTCCTACGAGCAGTACTTC.

This clone has just a few counts. J is TRBJ2-3 and V is TRBV5-4; 7 positions agree with TRBD1. The CDR3 loop spans 15 amino acids. Germline values: CDR1 SGHNT, CDR2 YYREEE (reference sequence). J was trimmed by 5 bases and V by 3 bases; bases with no gene match: 9. This CDR3 is CASSSGTAVVDTQYF. DNA of the CDR3: TGTGCCAGCAGCTCCGGGACAGCCGTGGTAGATACGCAGTATTTT.

V usage is TRBV18 and J usage is TRBJ2-3; 16 nucleotides match TRBD2. The length of the CDR3 is 17 residues. V shed 0 bases, J shed 6 bases, and the junction held 3 bases outside the gene matches. Germline V lookup: CDR1 KGHSH, CDR2 LQKENI. This CDR3 reads CASSPPGLAGGLDTQYF. The CDR3 nucleotides read TGTGCCAGCTCACCACCGGGACTAGCGGGGGGGCTGGATACGCAGTATTTT.

The chain has TRBV7-3 and TRBJ2-3; TRBD1 aligns across 8 bases. The J segment lost 1 base and the V segment lost 5 bases, leaving 5 bases of the junction unmatched. Per germline, CDR1 SGHTA and CDR2 FQGTGA. The CDR3 covers 15 residues. CDR3 nucleotide sequence: TGTGCCAGCAGCCCCCAACAGGGGGGCACAGATACGCAGTATTTT. Translating gives CASSPQQGGTDTQYF. Full variable domain (rest looked up from reference TRBV7-3 and TRBJ2-3): GAGVSQTPSNKVTEKGKYVELRCDPISGHTALYWYRQSLGQGPEFLIYFQGTGAADDSGLPNDRFFAVRPEGSVSTLKIQRTERGDSAVYLCASSPQQGGTDTQYFGPGTRLTVL.

The chain combines TRBV24-1 with TRBJ2-4, with D possibly matching TRBD2 (6 bases). Trimming took 5 bases from V and 1 from J, leaving 14 bases between them. The CDR3 length is 16 residues. Per germline, CDR1 KGHDR and CDR2 SFDVKD. In nucleotides, the CDR3 is TGTGCCACCAGTGGGTTGGAGGGCCGGGCCAAAAACATTCAGTACTTC. Amino acids: CATSGLEGRAKNIQYF.

This clone was counted a few times. The DNA for the CDR3 is TGTGCCAGCACTGACTTGTGGGGAGGCAATCAGCCCCAGCATTTT. It specifies CASTDLWGGNQPQHF. The V and J genes are TRBV2 and TRBJ1-5; D is unresolved. This CDR3 is 15 amino acids long. Trimming pared 7 bases from V and 2 bases from J, leaving 15 bases between. Germline lookup yields CDR1 SNHLY and CDR2 FYNNEI.

The J gene is TRBJ1-5, the V gene TRBV6-5; 7 nucleotides align to TRBD1. Germline trimming cut 5 bases from V and 5 bases from J; bases unmatched to any gene: 6. Germline CDR1 reads MNHEY; CDR2 reads SVGAGI. The CDR3 is made up of 14 amino acids. The CDR3 sequence is CASSPRQGYQPQHF. CDR3 sequence (DNA): TGTGCCAGCAGTCCGCGACAGGGTTATCAGCCCCAGCATTTT.